A single sample gave rise to the 9 T cell receptor beta chains below, sequenced in a study of T cells in Graves' hyperthyroidism and ophthalmopathy. TCR beta CDR3 regions were amplified from RNA transcripts. With the HTBI primer set, the TCR CDR3 went through a first round of RT-PCR. Via MiXCR, TCRdb re-called the multiplex PCR reads, giving one row per CDR3 protein. The sample yields fewer than 350,000 distinct CDR3 sequences, 13% seen once. Material: blood. The source is a woman between 25 and 40 years old with Graves' hyperthyroidism that later progressed to Graves' ophthalmopathy.

The chain combines TRBV19 with TRBJ2-7; no reliable D call. CDR3 length: 13 residues. Deletions cut 2 bases from V and 5 bases from J, with 10 bases between. Germline V gives CDR1 LNHDA, CDR2 SQIVND (reference sequence). The CDR3 loop is CASSISHSHEQYF. The CDR3 region has the DNA TGTGCCAGTAGTATATCTCACAGCCACGAGCAGTACTTC.

This clonotype was seen repeatedly, ten times or more. The V and J genes are TRBV7-2 and TRBJ2-3; 12 bases match TRBD2. This CDR3 is 15 amino acids long. V lost 5 bases and J lost 5; bases outside the gene matches: 5. Germline V gene sequence: CDR1 SGHTA, CDR2 FQGNSA. The CDR3 region has the DNA TGTGCCAGCAGCCTGGCTAGCGGGAGGGGAGATACGCAGTATTTT. Encoded protein: CASSLASGRGDTQYF.

This clonotype was counted at least ten times. This chain uses TRBV28 with TRBJ1-2; TRBD1 matches 9 bases. Germline values: CDR1 MDHEN, CDR2 SYDVKM. V shed 4 bases and J 7 bases; nucleotides not matched to a gene: 7. There are 14 residues in the CDR3. In DNA, the CDR3 is TGTGCCAGCAGTTCCTCCGGGACAGGGACTGGCTACACCTTC. Translated: CASSSSGTGTGYTF.

Concerning this clonotype itself: With a much larger clone just one base away, this may be a read error. The chain is built from TRBV7-9 and TRBJ2-1, with no clear D. The CDR3 runs to 14 residues. Germline CDR1 reads SEHNR; CDR2 reads FQNEAQ (reference sequence). V lost 3 bases to trimming and J lost 2 bases, with 8 bases between them. CDR3: CASSFVPAYNEQFF. The CDR3 DNA follows: TGTGCCAGCAGCTTCGTACCAGCCTACAATGAGCAGTTCTTC. Full variable domain (missing parts from reference TRBV7-9 and TRBJ2-1): DTGVSQNPRHKITKRGQNVTFRCDPISEHNRLYWYRQTLGQGPEFLTYFQNEAQLEKSRLLSDRFSAERPKGSFSTLEIQRTEQGDSAMYLCASSFVPAYNEQFFGPGTRLTVL.

In this sample, this clonotype turned up many times. The chain carries TRBV20-1 and TRBJ1-1; D is unclear. Trimming stripped 3 bases from V and 2 bases from J, with 16 bases between. The germline gives CDR1 DFQATT, CDR2 SNEGSKA (reference sequence). The CDR3 runs to 15 residues. The CDR3 DNA sequence: TGCAGTGCTAGGGCCTTATATGGAGGAAACACTGAAGCTTTCTTT. Protein: CSARALYGGNTEAFF.

This clonotype was detected a few times. The chain employs TRBV20-1 and TRBJ1-5; D is undetermined. The CDR3 totals 13 residues. Germline CDR1 and CDR2: DFQATT and SNEGSKA (reference sequence). V lost 4 bases and J lost 5, with 12 bases in between. The CDR3 is CSAIGRRDQPQHF. The CDR3 DNA is TGCAGTGCTATAGGACGACGTGATCAGCCCCAGCATTTT.

This clonotype was observed many times. The V and J genes are TRBV27 and TRBJ1-2; 7 bases are a match to TRBD1. Germline V gene lookup returns CDR1 MNHEY and CDR2 SMNVEV (reference sequence). V lost 3 bases, J lost 2 bases, and 9 bases stayed unmatched. This CDR3 has 16 residues. The CDR3 DNA follows: TGTGCCAGCAGTTTCCCAGGGGGTATCAGAAACTATGGCTACACCTTC. Its translation is CASSFPGGIRNYGYTF.

V gene TRBV7-8 combines with J gene TRBJ2-3; TRBD2 is a possible D gene (5 bases). Trimming removed 1 base from V and 3 bases from J, with 14 bases in between. From germline, CDR1 is SGHVS and CDR2 FQNEAQ. This CDR3 comprises 16 residues. As DNA, the CDR3 is TGTGCCAGCAGCTTAGGAGGCGGAGGACCTACAGATACGCAGTATTTT. Translation gives CASSLGGGGPTDTQYF.

This clonotype came up many times. The chain employs TRBV7-8 and TRBJ2-1; 7 bases align to TRBD2. CDR1 and CDR2 (germline): SGHVS, FQNEAQ. CDR3 length equals 15 residues. J lost 3 bases, V lost 0 bases, and 2 bases had no gene match. In nucleotides, the CDR3 is TGTGCCAGCAGCTTAGCTAGGACTAGCTACAATGAGCAGTTCTTC. Its translation is CASSLARTSYNEQFF.